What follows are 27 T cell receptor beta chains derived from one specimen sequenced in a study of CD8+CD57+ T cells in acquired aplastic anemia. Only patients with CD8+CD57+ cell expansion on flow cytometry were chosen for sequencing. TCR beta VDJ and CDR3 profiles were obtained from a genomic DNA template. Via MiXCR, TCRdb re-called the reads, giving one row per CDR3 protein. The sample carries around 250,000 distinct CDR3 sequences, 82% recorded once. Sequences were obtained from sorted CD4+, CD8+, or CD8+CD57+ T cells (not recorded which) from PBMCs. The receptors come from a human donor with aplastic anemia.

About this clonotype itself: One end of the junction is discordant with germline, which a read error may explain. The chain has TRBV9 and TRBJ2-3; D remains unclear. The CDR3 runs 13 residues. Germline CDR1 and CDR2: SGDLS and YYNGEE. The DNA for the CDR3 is TGTGCCAGCAGCGACGGGTCGGCAGATCCGTATTTTTTT. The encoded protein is CASSDGSADPYFF. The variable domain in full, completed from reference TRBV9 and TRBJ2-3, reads DSGVTQTPKHLITATGQRVTLRCSPRSGDLSVYWYQQSLDQGLQFLIQYYNGEERAKGNILERFSAQQFPDLHSELNLSSLELGDSALYFCASSDGSADPYFFGPGTRLTVL.

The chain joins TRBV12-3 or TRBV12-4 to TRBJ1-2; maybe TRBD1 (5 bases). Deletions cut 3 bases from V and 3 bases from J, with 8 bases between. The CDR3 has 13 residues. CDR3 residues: CASSFSGHYGYTF. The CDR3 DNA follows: TGTGCCAGCAGTTTTTCAGGGCACTATGGCTACACCTTC.

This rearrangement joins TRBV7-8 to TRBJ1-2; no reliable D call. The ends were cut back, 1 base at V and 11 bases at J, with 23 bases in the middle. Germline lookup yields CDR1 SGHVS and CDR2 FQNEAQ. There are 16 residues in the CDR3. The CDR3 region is CASSLERDPDTQCYTF. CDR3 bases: TGTGCCAGCAGCTTAGAGAGAGATCCGGATACGCAGTGTTACACCTTC.

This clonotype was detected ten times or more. CDR3 coding DNA: TGTGCCAGCAGTGAAGTAGGACGGTACTATGGCTACACCTTC. Translating it yields CASSEVGRYYGYTF. The gene calls are TRBV6-1 and TRBJ1-2; D uncertain. The germline V gene has CDR1 MNHNS and CDR2 SASEGT. CDR3 length: 14 amino acids. V lost 1 base to trimming and J lost 3 bases, with 9 bases between them.

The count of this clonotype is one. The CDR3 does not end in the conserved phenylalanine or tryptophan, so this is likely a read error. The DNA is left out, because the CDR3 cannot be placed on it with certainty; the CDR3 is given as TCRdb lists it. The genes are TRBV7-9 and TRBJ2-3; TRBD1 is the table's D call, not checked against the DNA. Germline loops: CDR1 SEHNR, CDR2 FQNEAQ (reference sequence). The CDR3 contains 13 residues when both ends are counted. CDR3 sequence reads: CASGHGGRGKRYS.

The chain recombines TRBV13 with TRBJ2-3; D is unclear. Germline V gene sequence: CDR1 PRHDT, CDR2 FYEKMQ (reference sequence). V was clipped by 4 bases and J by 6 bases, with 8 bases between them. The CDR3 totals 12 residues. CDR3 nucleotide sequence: TGTGCCAGCAGCTCACGTTCCGATACGCAGTATTTT. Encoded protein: CASSSRSDTQYF. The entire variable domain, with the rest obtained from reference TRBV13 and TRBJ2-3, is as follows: AAGVIQSPRHLIKEKRETATLKCYPIPRHDTVYWYQQGPGQDPQFLISFYEKMQSDKGSIPDRFSAQQFSDYHSELNMSSLELGDSALYFCASSSRSDTQYFGPGTRLTVL.

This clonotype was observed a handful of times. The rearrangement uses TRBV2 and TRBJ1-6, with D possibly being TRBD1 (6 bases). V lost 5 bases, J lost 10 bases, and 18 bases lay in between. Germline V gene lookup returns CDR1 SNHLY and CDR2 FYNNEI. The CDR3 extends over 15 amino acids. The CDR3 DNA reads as TGTGCCAGCAGTAGCCAACAGGGCCCGCGGTCACCCCTCCACTTT. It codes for CASSSQQGPRSPLHF.

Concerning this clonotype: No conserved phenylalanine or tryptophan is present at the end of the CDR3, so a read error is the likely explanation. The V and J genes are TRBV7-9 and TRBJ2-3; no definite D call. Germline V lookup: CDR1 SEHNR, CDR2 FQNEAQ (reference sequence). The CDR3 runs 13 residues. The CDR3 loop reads CASGDESRDAQYD. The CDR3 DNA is TGTGCCAGCGGGGATGAGAGCAGAGATGCGCAGTATGAT.

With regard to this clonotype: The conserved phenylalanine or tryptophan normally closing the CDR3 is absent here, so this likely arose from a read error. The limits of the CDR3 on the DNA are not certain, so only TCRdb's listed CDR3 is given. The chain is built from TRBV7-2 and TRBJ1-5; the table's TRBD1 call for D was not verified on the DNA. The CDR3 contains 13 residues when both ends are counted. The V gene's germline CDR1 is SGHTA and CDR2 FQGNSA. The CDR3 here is CASSLTGTQLLLV.

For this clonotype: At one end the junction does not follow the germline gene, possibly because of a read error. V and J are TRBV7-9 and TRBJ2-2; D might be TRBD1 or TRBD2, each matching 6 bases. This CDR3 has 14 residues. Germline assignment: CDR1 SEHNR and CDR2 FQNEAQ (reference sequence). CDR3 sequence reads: CASTEEGHGGELVF. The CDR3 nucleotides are TGTGCCAGCACCGAGGAGGGACACGGCGGGGAGCTGGTGTTT.

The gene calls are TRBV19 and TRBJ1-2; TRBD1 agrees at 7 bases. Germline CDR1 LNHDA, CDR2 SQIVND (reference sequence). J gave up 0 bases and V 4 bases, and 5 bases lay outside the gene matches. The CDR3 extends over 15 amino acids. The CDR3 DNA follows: TGTGCCAGTAGTACCTACAGGGGTGCTAACTATGGCTACACCTTC. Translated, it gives CASSTYRGANYGYTF.

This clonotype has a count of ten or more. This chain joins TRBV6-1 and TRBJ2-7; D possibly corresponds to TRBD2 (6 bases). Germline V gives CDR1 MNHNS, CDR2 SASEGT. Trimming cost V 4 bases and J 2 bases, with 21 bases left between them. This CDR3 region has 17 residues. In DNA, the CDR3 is TGTGCCAGCAGTGGCCGCCCCCCAACAAGACTAGCCTACGAGCAGTACTTC. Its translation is CASSGRPPTRLAYEQYF.

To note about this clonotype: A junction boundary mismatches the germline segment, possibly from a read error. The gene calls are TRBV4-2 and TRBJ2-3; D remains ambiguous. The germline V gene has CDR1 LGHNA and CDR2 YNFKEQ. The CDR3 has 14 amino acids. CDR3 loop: CASSQDQAQNTEAF. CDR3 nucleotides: TGTGCCAGCAGCCAAGATCAAGCACAGAACACTGAAGCTTTT.

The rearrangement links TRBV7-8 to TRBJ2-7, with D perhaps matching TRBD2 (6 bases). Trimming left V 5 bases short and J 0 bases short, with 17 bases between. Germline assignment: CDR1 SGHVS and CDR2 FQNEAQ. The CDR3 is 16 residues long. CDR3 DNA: TGTGCCAGCAGCGTAACGGGACTCCTAAGCTCCTACGAGCAGTACTTC. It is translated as CASSVTGLLSSYEQYF.

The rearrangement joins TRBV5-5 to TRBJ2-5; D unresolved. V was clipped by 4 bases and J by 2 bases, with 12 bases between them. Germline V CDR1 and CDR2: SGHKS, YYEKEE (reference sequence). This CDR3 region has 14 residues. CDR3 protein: CASSKPGQQETQYF. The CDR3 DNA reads TGTGCCAGCAGCAAACCGGGCCAGCAAGAGACCCAGTACTTC.

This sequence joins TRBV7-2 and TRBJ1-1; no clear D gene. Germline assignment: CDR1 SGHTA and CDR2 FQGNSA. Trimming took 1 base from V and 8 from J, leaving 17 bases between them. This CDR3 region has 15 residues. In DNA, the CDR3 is TGTGCCAGCAGCTTAGAGGTAAGTCCGAATACGGAAGCTTTCTTT. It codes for CASSLEVSPNTEAFF.

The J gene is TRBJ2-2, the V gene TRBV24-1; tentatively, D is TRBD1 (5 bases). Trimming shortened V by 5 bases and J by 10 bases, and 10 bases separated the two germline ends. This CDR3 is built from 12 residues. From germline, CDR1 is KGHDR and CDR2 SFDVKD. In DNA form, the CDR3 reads TGTGCCACCAGTGCTCGACAGACGGAGCTGTTTTTT. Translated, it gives CATSARQTELFF.

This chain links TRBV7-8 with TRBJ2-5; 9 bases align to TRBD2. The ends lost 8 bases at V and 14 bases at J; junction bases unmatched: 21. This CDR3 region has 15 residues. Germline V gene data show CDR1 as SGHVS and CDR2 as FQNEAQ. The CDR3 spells CASGSSGTEGQYFYF. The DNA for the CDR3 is TGTGCCAGCGGTTCTAGCGGGACAGAGGGGCAGTATTTTTACTTC.

The CDR3 bases are TGTGCCAGCAGCTTGGCGGTGGATGAGCAGTACTTC. It yields the protein CASSLAVDEQYF. This chain joins TRBV2 and TRBJ2-7; no clear D gene. The CDR3 extends over 12 amino acids. V gave up 6 bases and J gave up 7 bases, with 13 bases separating them. Germline values: CDR1 SNHLY, CDR2 FYNNEI.

DNA of the CDR3: TGTGCCACCAGTGAGGGGGGTCATTCGTACGAGCAGTACTTC. As protein: CATSEGGHSYEQYF. The chain combines TRBV24-1 with TRBJ2-7; perhaps TRBD2 as D (6 bases). Trimming shortened V by 4 bases and J by 4 bases, and 13 bases separated the two germline ends. This CDR3 is 14 amino acids long. Per the germline V gene, CDR1 is KGHDR and CDR2 is SFDVKD.

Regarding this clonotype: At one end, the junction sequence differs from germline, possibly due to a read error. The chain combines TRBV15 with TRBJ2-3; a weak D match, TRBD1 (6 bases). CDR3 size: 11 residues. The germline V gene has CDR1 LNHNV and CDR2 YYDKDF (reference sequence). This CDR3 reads CASSSRDTSYF. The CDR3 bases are TGTGCCAGCAGCAGCCGGGACACGTCGTACTTC.

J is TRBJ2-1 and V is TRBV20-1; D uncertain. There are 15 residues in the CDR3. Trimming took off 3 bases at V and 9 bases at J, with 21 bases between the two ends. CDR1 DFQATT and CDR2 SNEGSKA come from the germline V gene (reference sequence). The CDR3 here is CSASLSHSSCGEQFF. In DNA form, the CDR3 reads TGCAGTGCTAGCCTCTCGCATAGCTCCTGCGGTGAGCAGTTCTTC.

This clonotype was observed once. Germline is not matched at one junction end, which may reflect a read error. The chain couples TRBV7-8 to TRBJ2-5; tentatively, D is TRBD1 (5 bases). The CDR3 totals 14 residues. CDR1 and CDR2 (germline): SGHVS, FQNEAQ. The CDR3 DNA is TGTGCCACCAGCATAGGGGCCAGCCCCGAGACGCAGTATTTC. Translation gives CATSIGASPETQYF.

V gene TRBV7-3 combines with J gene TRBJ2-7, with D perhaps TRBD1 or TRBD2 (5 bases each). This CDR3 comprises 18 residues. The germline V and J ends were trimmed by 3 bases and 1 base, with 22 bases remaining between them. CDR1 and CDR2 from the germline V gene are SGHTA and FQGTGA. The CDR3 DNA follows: TGTGCCAGCAGCTTTCATCCAGTCGGGGCACCGCTTTCCTACGAGCAGTACGTC. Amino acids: CASSFHPVGAPLSYEQYV.

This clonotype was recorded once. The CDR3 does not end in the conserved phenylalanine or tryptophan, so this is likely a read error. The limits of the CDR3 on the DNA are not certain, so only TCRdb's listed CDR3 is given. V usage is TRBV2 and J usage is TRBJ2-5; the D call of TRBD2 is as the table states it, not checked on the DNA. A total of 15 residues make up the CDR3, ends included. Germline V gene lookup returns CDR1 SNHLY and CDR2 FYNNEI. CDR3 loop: CASRAGGTDTESHGP.

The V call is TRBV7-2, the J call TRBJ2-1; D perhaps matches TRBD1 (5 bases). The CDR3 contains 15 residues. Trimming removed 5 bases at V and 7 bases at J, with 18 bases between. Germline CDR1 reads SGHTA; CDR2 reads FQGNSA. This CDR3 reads CASSLDRQPFNEQFF. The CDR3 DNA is TGTGCCAGCAGCCTCGATAGACAGCCTTTTAATGAGCAGTTCTTC.

CDR3 bases: TGTGCCAGCAGAACGACAGGAACCTATGGCTACACCTTC. Its translation is CASRTTGTYGYTF. The J gene is TRBJ1-2, the V gene TRBV7-8; D possibly corresponds to TRBD1 (6 bases). CDR3 length: 13 amino acids. Trimming left V 6 bases short and J 4 bases short, with 12 bases between. The germline gives CDR1 SGHVS, CDR2 FQNEAQ.